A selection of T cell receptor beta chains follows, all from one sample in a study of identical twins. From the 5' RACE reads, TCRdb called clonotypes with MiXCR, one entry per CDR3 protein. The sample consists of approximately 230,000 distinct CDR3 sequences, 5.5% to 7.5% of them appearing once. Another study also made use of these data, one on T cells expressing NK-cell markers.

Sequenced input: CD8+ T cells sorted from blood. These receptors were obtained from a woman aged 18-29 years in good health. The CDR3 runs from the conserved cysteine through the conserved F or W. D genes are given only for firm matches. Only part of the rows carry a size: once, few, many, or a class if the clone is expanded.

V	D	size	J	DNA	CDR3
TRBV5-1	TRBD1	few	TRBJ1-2	TGCGCCAGCAGTAGGGGACAGGGCCAGATTTATGGCTACACCTTC	CASSRGQGQIYGYTF
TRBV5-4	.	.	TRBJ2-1	TGTGCCAGCAGCTTGGCCCTGACGGGACAGTTCTTC	CASSLALTGQFF
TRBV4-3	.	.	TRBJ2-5	TGCGCCAGCAGCCAAGGGGCAGGGCGAGAGACCCAGTACTTC	CASSQGAGRETQYF
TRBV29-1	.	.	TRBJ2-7	TGCAGCGGCCCTAACTCTCCCTACGAGCAGTACTTC	CSGPNSPYEQYF
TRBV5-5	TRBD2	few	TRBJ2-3	TGTGCCAGCAGCCCCCTAGCGGGAGGATATATCACAGATACGCAGTATTTT	CASSPLAGGYITDTQYF
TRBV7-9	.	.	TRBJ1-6	TGTGCCAGCAGCTTAGCACAGGGCCATTCACCCCTCCACTTT	CASSLAQGHSPLHF
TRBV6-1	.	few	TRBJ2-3	TGTGCCAGCAGTGGCTCCCTGGGACAACCCACAGATACGCAGTATTTT	CASSGSLGQPTDTQYF
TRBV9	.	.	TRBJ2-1	TGTGCCAGCAGCGTAGCTGGGATCGGGAATGAGCAGTTCTTC	CASSVAGIGNEQFF
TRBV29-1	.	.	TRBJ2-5	TGCAGCGTTGAAATGGCGGGAAACGATCAAGAGACCCAGTACTTC	CSVEMAGNDQETQYF
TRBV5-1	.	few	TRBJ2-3	TGCGCCAGCAGCCCCTCGACTAATGCCCCGACTAGCACAGATACGCAGTATTTT	CASSPSTNAPTSTDTQYF
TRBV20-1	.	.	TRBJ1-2	TGCAGCCTGTGGGGGGGTACACCTGGCTACACCTTC	CSLWGGTPGYTF
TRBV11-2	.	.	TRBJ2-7	TGTGCCAGCAGCTTAGGGCAGGGGCTCGACGAGCAGTACTTC	CASSLGQGLDEQYF
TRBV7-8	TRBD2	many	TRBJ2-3	TGTGCCAGCAGCTTAGGGACGGGGGGGCCTTCTAGCACAGATACGCAGTATTTT	CASSLGTGGPSSTDTQYF
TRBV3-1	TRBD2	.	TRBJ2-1	TGTGCCTCCACCTCGAGCGGGGCCCGGGTGGATGAGCAGTTCTTC	CASTSSGARVDEQFF
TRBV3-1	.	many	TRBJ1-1	TGTGCCAGCAGCCAAGATTTGTGGGATTCGAACACTGAAGCTTTCTTT	CASSQDLWDSNTEAFF
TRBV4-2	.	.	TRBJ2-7	TGTGCCAGCAGCCAAGATTCGGGGGATGGGGGCGGGTTTTACGAGCAGTACTTC	CASSQDSGDGGGFYEQYF
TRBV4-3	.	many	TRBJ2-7	TGCGCCAGCAGCCTGGGGGTAAGGTCCTACGAGCAGTACTTC	CASSLGVRSYEQYF
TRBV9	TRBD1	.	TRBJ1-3	TGTGCCAGCAGCGCGGATACAGGGGTGACTGGAAACACCATATATTTT	CASSADTGVTGNTIYF
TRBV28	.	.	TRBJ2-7	TGTGCCATCCTCGGGGGCGAGACCTACGAGCAGTACTTC	CAILGGETYEQYF
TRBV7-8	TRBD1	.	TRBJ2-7	TGTGCCAGCTTCGACAGGGCTCCCCACGAGCAGTACTTC	CASFDRAPHEQYF
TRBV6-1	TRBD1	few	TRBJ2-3	TGTGCCAGCAGAGCATGGGCCGGGACAGGGGGAACAGATACGCAGTATTTT	CASRAWAGTGGTDTQYF
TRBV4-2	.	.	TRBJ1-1	TGTGCCAGCAGTCTGACAGGAGAAATGACTGAAGCTTTCTTT	CASSLTGEMTEAFF
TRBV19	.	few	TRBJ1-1	TGTGCCAGTAGTATTGGGAGTCAGAACACTGAAGCTTTCTTT	CASSIGSQNTEAFF
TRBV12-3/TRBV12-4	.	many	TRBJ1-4	TGTGCCAGCAGTCTCCTCGGGGCAGCTAATGAAAAACTGTTTTTT	CASSLLGAANEKLFF
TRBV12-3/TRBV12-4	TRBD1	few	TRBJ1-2	TGTGCCAGCAGTTGGGGTCTACAGGGGATGGATGGCTACACCTTC	CASSWGLQGMDGYTF
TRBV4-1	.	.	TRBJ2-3	TGCGCCAGCACCCTTGGAGGGCGGGGTAGGACAGATACGCAGTATTTT	CASTLGGRGRTDTQYF
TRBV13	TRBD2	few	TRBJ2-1	TGTGCCAGCAGCCATACTGGACTAGGCGCTTTGGGTGAGCAGTTCTTC	CASSHTGLGALGEQFF
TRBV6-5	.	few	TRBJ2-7	TGTGCCAGCAGTTACTCGAATTCGGGTAATGGGGATCCCTACGAGCAGTACTTC	CASSYSNSGNGDPYEQYF
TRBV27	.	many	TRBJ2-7	TGTGCCAGCAGTTTATCAGGACCTGGATGGCAGTACTTC	CASSLSGPGWQYF
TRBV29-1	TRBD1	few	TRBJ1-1	TGCAGCCTGACAGGGGTTGGGAACACTGAAGCTTTCTTT	CSLTGVGNTEAFF
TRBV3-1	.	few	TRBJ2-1	TGTGCCAGCAGCCAGGGGCCGCTAAATGAGCAGTTCTTC	CASSQGPLNEQFF
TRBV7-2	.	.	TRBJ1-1	TGTGCCAGCAGCTTAGTCAGGGGCCGCACTGAAGCTTTCTTT	CASSLVRGRTEAFF
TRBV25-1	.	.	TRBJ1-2	TGTGCCAGCAGTATTTCGCCAGGCTATGGCTACACCTTC	CASSISPGYGYTF
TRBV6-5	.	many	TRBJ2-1	TGTGCCAGCAGTTACGGGGTTGAGCAGTTCTTC	CASSYGVEQFF
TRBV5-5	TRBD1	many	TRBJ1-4	TGTGCCAGCAGCTACCGGGACAGCTCAACTAATGAAAAACTGTTTTTT	CASSYRDSSTNEKLFF
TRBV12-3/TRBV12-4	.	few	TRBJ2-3	TGTGCCAGCTCACAGCCCGTTTCTAGCACAGATACGCAGTATTTT	CASSQPVSSTDTQYF
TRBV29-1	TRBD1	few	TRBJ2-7	TGCAGCGGCACAGGGGGCACCTCCTACGAGCAGTACTTC	CSGTGGTSYEQYF